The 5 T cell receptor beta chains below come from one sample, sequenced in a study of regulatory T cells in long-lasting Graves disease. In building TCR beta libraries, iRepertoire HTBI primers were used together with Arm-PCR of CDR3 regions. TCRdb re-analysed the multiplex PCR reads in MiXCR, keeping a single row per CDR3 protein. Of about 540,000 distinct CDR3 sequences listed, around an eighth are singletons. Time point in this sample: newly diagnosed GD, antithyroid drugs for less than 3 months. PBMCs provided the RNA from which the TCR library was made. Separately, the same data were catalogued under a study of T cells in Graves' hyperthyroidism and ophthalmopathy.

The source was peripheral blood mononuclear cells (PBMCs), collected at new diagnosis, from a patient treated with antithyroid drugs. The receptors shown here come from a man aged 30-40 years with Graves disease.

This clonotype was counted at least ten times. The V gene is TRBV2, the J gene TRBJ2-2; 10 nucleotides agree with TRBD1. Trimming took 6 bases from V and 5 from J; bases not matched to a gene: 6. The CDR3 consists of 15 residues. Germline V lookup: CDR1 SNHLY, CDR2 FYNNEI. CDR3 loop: CASRMDRGGTGELFF. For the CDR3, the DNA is TGTGCCAGCAGGATGGACAGGGGGGGTACCGGGGAGCTGTTTTTT.

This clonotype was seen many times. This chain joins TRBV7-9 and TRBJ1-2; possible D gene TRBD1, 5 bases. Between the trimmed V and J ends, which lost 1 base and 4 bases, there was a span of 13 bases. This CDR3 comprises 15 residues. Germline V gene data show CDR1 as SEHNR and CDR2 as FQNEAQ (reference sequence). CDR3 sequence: CASSLVAGHGYGYTF. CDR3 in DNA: TGTGCCAGCAGCTTAGTGGCGGGGCACGGCTATGGCTACACCTTC.

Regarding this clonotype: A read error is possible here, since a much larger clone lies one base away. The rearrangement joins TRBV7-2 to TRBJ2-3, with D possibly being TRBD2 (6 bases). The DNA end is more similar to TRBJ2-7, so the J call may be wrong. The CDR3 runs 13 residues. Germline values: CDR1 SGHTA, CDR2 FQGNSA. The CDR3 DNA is TGTGCCAGCGGGGACTGGAATACCTACGAGCAGTACTTC. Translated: CASGDWNTYEQYF.

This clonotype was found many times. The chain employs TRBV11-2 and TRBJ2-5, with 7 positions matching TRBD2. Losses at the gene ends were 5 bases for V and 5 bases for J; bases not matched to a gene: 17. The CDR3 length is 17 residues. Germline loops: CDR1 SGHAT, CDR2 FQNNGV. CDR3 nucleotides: TGTGCCAGCAGCCCACCGGTTCGGTCAGGACTAGAGGAGACCCAGTACTTC. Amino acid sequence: CASSPPVRSGLEETQYF.

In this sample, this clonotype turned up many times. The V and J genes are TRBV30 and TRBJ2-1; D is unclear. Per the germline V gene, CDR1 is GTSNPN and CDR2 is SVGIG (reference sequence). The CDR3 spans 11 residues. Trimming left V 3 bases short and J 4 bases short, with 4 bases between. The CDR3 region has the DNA TGTGCCTGGAGCGGGTACAATGAGCAGTTCTTC. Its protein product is CAWSGYNEQFF.